This TCR beta chain was observed in a study of cytomegalovirus exposure and HLA in healthy donors. Those who donated were healthy bone marrow donors. Trimming took 7 bases from V and 8 from J; bases not matched to a gene: 5. CDR1 is MNHNY, CDR2 SVGAGI, per germline (reference sequence). CDR3 length: 13 amino acids. Primers: 60 Vbeta forward and 13 Jbeta reverse. Sequencing was performed with immunoSEQ multiplex PCR; in TCRdb, only in-frame clones are kept and a portion is missing. The data show around 160,000 clones, 65% to 85% seen once. Turning to this clone: Its cognate antigen is unknown.

Study findings and constraints: The HLA-A and HLA-B alleles of most subjects were reportedly predicted accurately from TCR beta sequences.

Specimen: PBMCs. This rearrangement joins TRBV6-6 to TRBJ2-1; 10 bases line up with TRBD1. This clonotype was obtained from a woman between 35 and 50 years old in good health and CMV-seropositive. The CDR3 here is CASTWDRGDEQFF. In nucleotides, the CDR3 is TGTGCCAGCACCTGGGACAGGGGCGATGAGCAGTTCTTC.